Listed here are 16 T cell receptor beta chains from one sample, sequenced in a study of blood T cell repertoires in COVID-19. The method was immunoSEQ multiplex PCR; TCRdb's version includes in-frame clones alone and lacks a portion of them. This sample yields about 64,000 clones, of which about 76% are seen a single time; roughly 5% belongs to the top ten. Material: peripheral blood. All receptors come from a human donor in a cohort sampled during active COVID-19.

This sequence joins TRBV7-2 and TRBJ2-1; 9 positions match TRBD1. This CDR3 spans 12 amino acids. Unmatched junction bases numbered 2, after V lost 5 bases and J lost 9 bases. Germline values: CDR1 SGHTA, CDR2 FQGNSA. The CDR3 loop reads CASSLQGAEQFF. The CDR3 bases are TGTGCCAGCAGCCTACAGGGGGCTGAGCAGTTCTTC.

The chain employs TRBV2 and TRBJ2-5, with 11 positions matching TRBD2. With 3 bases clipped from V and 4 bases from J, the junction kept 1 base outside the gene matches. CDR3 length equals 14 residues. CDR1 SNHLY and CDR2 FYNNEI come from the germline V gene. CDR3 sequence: CASSEGLAAETQYF. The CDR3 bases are TGTGCCAGCAGTGAGGGACTAGCGGCAGAGACCCAGTACTTC.

The CDR3 loop is CASSPRVGTSGIVNEQFF. The CDR3 nucleotides read TGTGCCAGCAGCCCCCGTGTCGGGACTAGCGGGATAGTCAATGAGCAGTTCTTC. The chain is built from TRBV7-8 and TRBJ2-1; the match to TRBD2 covers 13 bases. V shed 5 bases and J 6 bases; nucleotides not matched to a gene: 13. The length of the CDR3 is 18 residues. Germline CDR1 and CDR2: SGHVS and FQNEAQ.

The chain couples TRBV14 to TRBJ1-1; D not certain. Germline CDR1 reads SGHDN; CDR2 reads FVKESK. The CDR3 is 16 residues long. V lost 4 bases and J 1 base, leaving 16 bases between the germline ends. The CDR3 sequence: CASSPRVGRSNTEAFF. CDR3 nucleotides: TGTGCCAGCAGCCCCCGAGTGGGCAGATCGAACACTGAAGCTTTCTTT.

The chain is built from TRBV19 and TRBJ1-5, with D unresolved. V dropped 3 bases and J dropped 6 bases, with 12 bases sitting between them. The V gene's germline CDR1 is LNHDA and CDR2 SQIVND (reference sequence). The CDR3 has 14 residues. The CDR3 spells CASSIRREGQPQHF. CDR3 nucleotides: TGTGCCAGTAGTATTCGGCGGGAAGGTCAGCCCCAGCATTTT.

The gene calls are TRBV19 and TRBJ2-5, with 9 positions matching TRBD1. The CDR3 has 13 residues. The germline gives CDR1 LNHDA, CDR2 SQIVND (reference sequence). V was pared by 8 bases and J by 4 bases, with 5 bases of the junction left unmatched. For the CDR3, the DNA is TGTGCCAGTCGTGACAGGGGGAGAGAGACCCAGTACTTC. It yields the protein CASRDRGRETQYF.

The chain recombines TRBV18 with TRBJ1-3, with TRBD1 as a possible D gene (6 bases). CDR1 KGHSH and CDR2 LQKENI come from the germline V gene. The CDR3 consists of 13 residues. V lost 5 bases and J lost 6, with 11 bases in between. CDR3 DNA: TGTGCCAGCTCAACAGGGCAAGCAAACACCATATATTTT. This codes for CASSTGQANTIYF.

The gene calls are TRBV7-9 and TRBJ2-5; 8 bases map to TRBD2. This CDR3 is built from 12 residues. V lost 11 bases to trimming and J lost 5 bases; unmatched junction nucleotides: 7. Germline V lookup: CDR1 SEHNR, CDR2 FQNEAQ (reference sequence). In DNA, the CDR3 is TGTGCCGCGGGGGGTCTCGGGGAGACCCAGTACTTC. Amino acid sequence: CAAGGLGETQYF.

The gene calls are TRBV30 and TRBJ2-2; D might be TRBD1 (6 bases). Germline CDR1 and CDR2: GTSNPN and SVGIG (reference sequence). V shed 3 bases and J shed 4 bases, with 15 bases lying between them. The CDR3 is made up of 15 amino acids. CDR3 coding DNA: TGTGCCTGGAGCTTGGTAGGGGGTGGCACCGGGGAGCTGTTTTTT. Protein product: CAWSLVGGGTGELFF.

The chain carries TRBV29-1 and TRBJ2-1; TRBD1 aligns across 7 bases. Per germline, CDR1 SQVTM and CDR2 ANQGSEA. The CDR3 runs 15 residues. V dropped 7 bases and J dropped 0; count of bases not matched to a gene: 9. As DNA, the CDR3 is TGCAGCGAATCAGGGGGTTTAAGCTCCTACAATGAGCAGTTCTTC. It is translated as CSESGGLSSYNEQFF.

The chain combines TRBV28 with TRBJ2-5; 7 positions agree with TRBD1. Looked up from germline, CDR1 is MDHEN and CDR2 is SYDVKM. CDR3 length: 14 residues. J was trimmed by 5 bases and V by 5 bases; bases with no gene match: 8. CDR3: CASSATGPQETQYF. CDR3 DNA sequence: TGTGCCAGCAGTGCGACAGGGCCCCAGGAGACCCAGTACTTC.

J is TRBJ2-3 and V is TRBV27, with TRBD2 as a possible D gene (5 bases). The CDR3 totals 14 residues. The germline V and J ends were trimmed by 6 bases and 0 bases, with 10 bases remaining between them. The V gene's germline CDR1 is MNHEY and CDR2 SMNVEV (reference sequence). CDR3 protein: CASRRATSTDTQYF. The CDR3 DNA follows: TGTGCCAGCAGGCGGGCTACTAGCACAGATACGCAGTATTTT.

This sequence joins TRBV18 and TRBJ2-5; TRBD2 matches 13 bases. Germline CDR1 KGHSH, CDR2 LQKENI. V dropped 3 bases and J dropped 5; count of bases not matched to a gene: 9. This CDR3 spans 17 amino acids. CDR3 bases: TGTGCCAGCTCACCCACTAGCGGGGGGGCGACGGGCGAGACCCAGTACTTC. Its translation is CASSPTSGGATGETQYF.

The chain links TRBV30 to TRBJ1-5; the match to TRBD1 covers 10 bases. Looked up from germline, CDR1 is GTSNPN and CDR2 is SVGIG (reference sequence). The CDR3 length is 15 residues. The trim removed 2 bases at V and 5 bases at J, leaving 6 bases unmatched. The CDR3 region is CAWSPDRGADQPQHF. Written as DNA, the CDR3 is TGTGCCTGGAGTCCGGACAGGGGGGCCGATCAGCCCCAGCATTTT.

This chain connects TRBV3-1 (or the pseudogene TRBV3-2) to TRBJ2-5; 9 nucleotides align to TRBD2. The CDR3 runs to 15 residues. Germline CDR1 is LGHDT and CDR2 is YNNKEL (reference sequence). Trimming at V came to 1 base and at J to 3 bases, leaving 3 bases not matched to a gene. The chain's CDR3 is CASSQAPSGKETQYF. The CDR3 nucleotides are TGTGCCAGCAGCCAAGCCCCTAGCGGGAAAGAGACCCAGTACTTC.

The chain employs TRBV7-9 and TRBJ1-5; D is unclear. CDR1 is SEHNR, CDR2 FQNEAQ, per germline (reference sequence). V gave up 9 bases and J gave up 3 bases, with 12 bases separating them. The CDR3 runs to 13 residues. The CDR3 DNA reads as TGTGCCAGACAGCCTGCCATCAATCAGCCCCAGCATTTT. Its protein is CARQPAINQPQHF.